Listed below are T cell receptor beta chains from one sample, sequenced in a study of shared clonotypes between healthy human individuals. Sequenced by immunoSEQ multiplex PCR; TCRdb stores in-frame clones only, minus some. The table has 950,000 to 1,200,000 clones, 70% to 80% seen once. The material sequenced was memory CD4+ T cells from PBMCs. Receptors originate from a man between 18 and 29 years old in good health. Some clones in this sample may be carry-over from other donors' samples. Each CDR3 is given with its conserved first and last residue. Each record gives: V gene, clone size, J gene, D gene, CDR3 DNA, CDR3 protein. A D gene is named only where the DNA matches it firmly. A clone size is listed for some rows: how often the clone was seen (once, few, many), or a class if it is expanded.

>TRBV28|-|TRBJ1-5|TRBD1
TGTGCCAGCAGTTCAAGCAGACAGGGAGGAGGGAGTCAGCCCCAGCATTTT
CASSSSRQGGGSQPQHF
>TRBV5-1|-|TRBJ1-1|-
TGCGCCAGCAGCTTGCAGGGAGGGACTGAAGCTTTCTTT
CASSLQGGTEAFF
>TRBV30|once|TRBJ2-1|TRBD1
TGTGCCTGGAGCCGTCCCGGGACAGGGGTTGGGAATGAGCAGTTCTTC
CAWSRPGTGVGNEQFF
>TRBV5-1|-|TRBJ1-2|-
TGCGCCAGCAGCTTGGCGAATATAGAGGATGGCTACACCTTC
CASSLANIEDGYTF
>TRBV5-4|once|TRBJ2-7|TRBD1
TGTGCCAGCAGCTTGGGGGGGACAGGGCGCGACGAGCAGTACTTC
CASSLGGTGRDEQYF
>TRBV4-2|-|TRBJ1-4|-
TGTGCCAGCAGCCAGGTTTTTGGAGGGGGTAATGAAAAACTGTTTTTT
CASSQVFGGGNEKLFF
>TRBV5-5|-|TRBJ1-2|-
TGTGCCAGCCGACGCCTCTTACAGGGCCTATCCACTAACTATGGCTACACCTTC
CASRRLLQGLSTNYGYTF
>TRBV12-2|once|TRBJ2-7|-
TGTGCAAGTCGGGGACGGGACCCGGCGAACGAGCAGTACTTC
CASRGRDPANEQYF
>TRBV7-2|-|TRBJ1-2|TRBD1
TGTGCCAGCAGCGGAAGGACAGGGAGTAACTATGGCTACACCTTC
CASSGRTGSNYGYTF
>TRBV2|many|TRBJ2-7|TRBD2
TGTGCCAGCAGTGTTTGGGAGGGCCTTTACGAGCAGTACTTC
CASSVWEGLYEQYF
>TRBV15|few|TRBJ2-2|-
TGTGCCACCAGCGCCGCGCTATTCGGGGAGCTGTTTTTT
CATSAALFGELFF
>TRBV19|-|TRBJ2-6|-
TGTGCCAGTAGTATAGGCAGGTTCTCTGGGGCCAACGTCCTGACTTTC
CASSIGRFSGANVLTF
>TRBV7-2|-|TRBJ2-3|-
TGTGCCAGCAGCCAGACGCGGACAGATACGCAGTATTTT
CASSQTRTDTQYF
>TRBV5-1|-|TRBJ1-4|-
TGCGCCAGCAGCTTGGGCTTAGGAGGGGAAAAACTGTTTTTT
CASSLGLGGEKLFF
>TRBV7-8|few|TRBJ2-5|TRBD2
TGTGCCAGCAGAGGGACTAGCGGGTCGGAGACCCAGTACTTC
CASRGTSGSETQYF
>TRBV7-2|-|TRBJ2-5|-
TGTGCCAGCAGCTTAGTTTTAGGAGGGCGAGAGACCCAGTACTTC
CASSLVLGGRETQYF
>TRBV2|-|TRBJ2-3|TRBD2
TGTGCCAGCAGGGTCCTACTAGCGGGGCTCACAGATACGCAGTATTTT
CASRVLLAGLTDTQYF
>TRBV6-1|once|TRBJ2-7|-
TGTGCCAGCAGAGGCCGGGGCTCCGCTTCCTACGAGCAGTACTTC
CASRGRGSASYEQYF